This paragraph covers one T cell receptor beta chain sequence. No antigen is known for it. The entry originates in a study of response to subunit inactivated influenza vaccine. This CDR3 is 17 amino acids long. The V gene lost 0 bases and the J gene lost 0 bases, with 13 bases spanning the gap. TCRdb analysed the RT-PCR reads with MiXCR anew, one entry per CDR3 protein. The profile covers about 500,000 distinct CDR3 sequences, with 15% to 20% appearing a single time and less than 4% taken by the ten largest. Overall study results and limits: There was a suggestion from the authors that each seasonal influenza vaccination recruits few new T cells.

Here the sequenced sample was CD4+ T cells sorted from PBMCs, taken roughly 24 months after vaccination. The V and J genes are TRBV12-3 or TRBV12-4 and TRBJ2-3, with D perhaps TRBD2 (5 bases). This receptor was identified in a man between 50 and 75 years old who received an inactivated influenza vaccine. CDR3 nucleotides: TGTGCCAGCAGTTTAGCGGGAGTTCTATTTAGCACAGATACGCAGTATTTT. It encodes CASSLAGVLFSTDTQYF.